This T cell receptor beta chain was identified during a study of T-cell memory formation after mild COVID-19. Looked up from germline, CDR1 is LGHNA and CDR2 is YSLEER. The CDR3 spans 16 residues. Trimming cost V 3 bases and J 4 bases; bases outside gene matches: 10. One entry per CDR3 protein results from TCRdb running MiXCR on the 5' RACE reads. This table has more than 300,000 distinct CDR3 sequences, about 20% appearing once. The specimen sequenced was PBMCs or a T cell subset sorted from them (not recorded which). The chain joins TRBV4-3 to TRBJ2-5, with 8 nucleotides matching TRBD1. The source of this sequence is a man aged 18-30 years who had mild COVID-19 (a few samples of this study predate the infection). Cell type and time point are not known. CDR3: CASSQRAQGARETQYF. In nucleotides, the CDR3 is TGCGCCAGCAGCCAGCGGGCCCAGGGGGCACGAGAGACCCAGTACTTC.